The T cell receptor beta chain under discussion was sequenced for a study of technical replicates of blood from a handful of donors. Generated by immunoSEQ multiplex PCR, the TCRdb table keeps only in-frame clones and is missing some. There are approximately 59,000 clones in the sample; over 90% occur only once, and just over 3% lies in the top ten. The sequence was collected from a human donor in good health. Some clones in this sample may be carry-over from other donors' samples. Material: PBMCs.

This chain's CDR3 is CASSPSGKTYNEQFF. The CDR3 nucleotides read TGTGCCAGCAGTCCCTCAGGGAAAACCTACAATGAGCAGTTCTTC. The V and J genes are TRBV6-6 and TRBJ2-1; perhaps TRBD1 as D (5 bases). The V end lost 5 bases, the J end lost 2 bases, and 13 bases lay between the germline ends. Germline-derived CDR1 and CDR2 are MNHNY and SVGAGI (reference sequence). The CDR3 covers 15 residues.